These 13 T cell receptor beta chains share one sample of origin, sequenced in a study of T-cell reconstitution after alpha-beta-depleted transplantation in children. The TCRbeta library incorporated unique molecular identifiers. In TCRdb, the PCR reads were re-called with MiXCR into one record per CDR3 protein. The table has approximately 400,000 distinct CDR3 sequences, 11% seen once. The sequencing here drew on PBMCs from the stem cell graft donor, taken from the stem cell graft. These receptors all stem from a human donor who donated a stem cell graft to a child with acute myeloid leukemia.

The chain combines TRBV4-2 with TRBJ1-5; a possible D gene is TRBD1 (5 bases). Germline CDR1 LGHNA, CDR2 YNFKEQ. The CDR3 contains 15 residues. V shed 1 base and J shed 3 bases, with 10 bases lying between them. In DNA form, the CDR3 reads TGTGCCAGCAGCCAAGTTTCAGGGTTCAATCAGCCCCAGCATTTT. The encoded protein is CASSQVSGFNQPQHF.

At least ten counts were recorded for this clonotype. V gene TRBV5-1 combines with J gene TRBJ2-3, with D possibly matching TRBD2 (5 bases). The V end lost 3 bases, the J end lost 5 bases, and 13 bases lay between the germline ends. The germline V gene encodes CDR1 SGHRS and CDR2 YFSETQ. This CDR3 has 14 residues. CDR3 DNA sequence: TGCGCCAGCAGCTGGAGCGGAACGGTAGATACGCAGTATTTT. Amino acids: CASSWSGTVDTQYF.

This clonotype was found a few times. This chain joins TRBV12-3 or TRBV12-4 and TRBJ2-1; TRBD1 is a possible D gene (6 bases). This CDR3 contains 12 residues. V was cut by 10 bases and J by 3 bases, with 10 bases left in between. The CDR3 bases are TGTGCCACCGGGACATTCTACAATGAGCAGTTCTTC. It encodes CATGTFYNEQFF.

This chain uses TRBV5-1 with TRBJ1-4, with D perhaps matching TRBD1 (5 bases). Germline CDR1 and CDR2: SGHRS and YFSETQ. V was shortened by 5 bases and J by 8 bases, with 19 bases between the two germline ends. The CDR3 has 15 amino acids. DNA of the CDR3: TGCGCCAGCAGTTCTACCGGGACGATGAACGAAAAACTGTTTTTT. Protein: CASSSTGTMNEKLFF.

This clonotype was detected a few times. The chain links TRBV12-3 or TRBV12-4 to TRBJ2-3; D might be TRBD2 (6 bases). CDR3 length: 18 residues. Trimming pared 1 base from V and 1 base from J, leaving 18 bases between. Here the CDR3 DNA reads TGTGCCAGCAGTTTAGGACACGGGGCGGGGATTGGCACAGATACGCAGTATTTT. This codes for CASSLGHGAGIGTDTQYF.

This clonotype has just a few counts. V usage is TRBV12-3 or TRBV12-4 and J usage is TRBJ2-2, with D unclear. The length of the CDR3 is 15 residues. Trimming removed 4 bases at V and 2 bases at J, with 11 bases between. Written as DNA, the CDR3 is TGTGCCAGCAGTTCTTGGTCAGACAACACCGGGGAGCTGTTTTTT. Translation gives CASSSWSDNTGELFF.

This clonotype occurred many times. The chain carries TRBV7-6 and TRBJ2-1; D ambiguous. Germline CDR1 and CDR2: SGHVS and FNYEAQ. The CDR3 runs 11 residues. Trimming took off 7 bases at V and 10 bases at J, with 11 bases between the two ends. The CDR3 sequence: CASTAGLEQFF. The CDR3 DNA sequence: TGTGCCAGCACGGCAGGCCTGGAGCAGTTCTTC.

This clonotype was detected only once. This chain links TRBV7-6 with TRBJ1-6, with no clear D. Trimming stripped 1 base from V and 7 bases from J, with 14 bases between. From germline, CDR1 is SGHVS and CDR2 FNYEAQ. This CDR3 comprises 16 residues. The CDR3 sequence is CASSLGTGESNSPLHF. For the CDR3, the DNA is TGTGCCAGCAGCTTAGGAACTGGGGAGAGCAATTCACCCCTCCACTTT.

This sequence joins TRBV9 and TRBJ2-2; a weak D match, TRBD2 (6 bases). The V end lost 7 bases, the J end lost 6 bases, and 22 bases lay between the germline ends. Germline V CDR1 and CDR2: SGDLS, YYNGEE. The CDR3 loop spans 16 amino acids. For the CDR3, the DNA is TGTGCCAGCTTACGAGGGGCGGGGTTAGATCCCGGGGAGCTGTTTTTT. Translation: CASLRGAGLDPGELFF.

In this sample, this clonotype turned up many times. This chain uses TRBV5-1 with TRBJ2-5, with 9 nucleotides matching TRBD2. The CDR3 runs to 17 residues. Germline V gives CDR1 SGHRS, CDR2 YFSETQ. With V trimmed by 3 bases and J by 4 bases, 13 bases remained unmatched. CDR3 in amino acids: CASSSGGGSGSRETQYF. In DNA, the CDR3 is TGCGCCAGCAGCTCGGGAGGTGGTAGCGGGAGCAGAGAGACCCAGTACTTC.

V is TRBV29-1 and J is TRBJ2-3; 10 bases line up with TRBD1. After removal of 7 bases from V and 3 bases from J, the junction contained 4 bases not matched to a gene. Germline V CDR1 and CDR2: SQVTM, ANQGSEA. The CDR3 has 13 residues. The CDR3 nucleotides are TGCAGCGGAAGACAGGGGGCAACAGATACGCAGTATTTT. It specifies CSGRQGATDTQYF.

Many counts were recorded for this clonotype. V is TRBV5-1 and J is TRBJ2-2, with D uncertain. The germline V and J ends were trimmed by 3 bases and 3 bases, with 15 bases remaining between them. CDR3 length equals 16 residues. Germline CDR1 is SGHRS and CDR2 is YFSETQ. The CDR3 DNA sequence: TGCGCCAGCAGCTGGGATGCTCTCAAGGACACCGGGGAGCTGTTTTTT. This codes for CASSWDALKDTGELFF.

The chain recombines TRBV20-1 with TRBJ2-7, with TRBD2 matching over 7 bases. This CDR3 region has 15 residues. After removal of 2 bases from V and 2 bases from J, the junction contained 9 bases not matched to a gene. Germline V gene data show CDR1 as DFQATT and CDR2 as SNEGSKA (reference sequence). Here the CDR3 DNA reads TGCAGTGCTAGATCTAGCGGAGTACAACCCTACGAGCAGTACTTC. This sequence encodes CSARSSGVQPYEQYF.